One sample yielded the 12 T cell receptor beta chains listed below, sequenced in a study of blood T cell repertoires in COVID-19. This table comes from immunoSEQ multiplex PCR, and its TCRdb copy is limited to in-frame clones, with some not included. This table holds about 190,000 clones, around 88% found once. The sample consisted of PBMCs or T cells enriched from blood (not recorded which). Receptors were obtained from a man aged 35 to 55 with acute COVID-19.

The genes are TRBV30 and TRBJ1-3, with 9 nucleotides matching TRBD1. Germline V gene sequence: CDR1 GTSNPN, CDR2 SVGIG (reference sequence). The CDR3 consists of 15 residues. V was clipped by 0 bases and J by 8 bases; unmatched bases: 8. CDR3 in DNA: TGTGCCTGGAGTGTATTTACAGGGGGCGCGGACACCATATATTTT. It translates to CAWSVFTGGADTIYF.

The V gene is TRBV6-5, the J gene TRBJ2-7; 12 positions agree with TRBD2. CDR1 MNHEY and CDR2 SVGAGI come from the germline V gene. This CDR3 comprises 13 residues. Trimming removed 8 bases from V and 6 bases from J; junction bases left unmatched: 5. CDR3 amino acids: CASGSSGRVEQYF. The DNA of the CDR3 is TGTGCCAGCGGATCTAGCGGGAGGGTCGAGCAGTACTTC.

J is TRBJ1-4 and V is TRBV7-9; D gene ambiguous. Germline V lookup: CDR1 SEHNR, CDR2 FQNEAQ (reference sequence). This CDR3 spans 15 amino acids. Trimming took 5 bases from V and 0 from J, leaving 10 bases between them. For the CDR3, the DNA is TGTGCCAGCAGCCCGGTCGTCCCAACTAATGAAAAACTGTTTTTT. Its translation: CASSPVVPTNEKLFF.

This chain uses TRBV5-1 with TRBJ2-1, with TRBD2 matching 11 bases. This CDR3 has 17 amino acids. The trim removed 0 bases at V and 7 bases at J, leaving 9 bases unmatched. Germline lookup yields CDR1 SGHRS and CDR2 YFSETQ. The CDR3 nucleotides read TGCGCCAGCAGCTTGGCCCAGACACTAGCGGGAGAGAATGAGCAGTTCTTC. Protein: CASSLAQTLAGENEQFF.

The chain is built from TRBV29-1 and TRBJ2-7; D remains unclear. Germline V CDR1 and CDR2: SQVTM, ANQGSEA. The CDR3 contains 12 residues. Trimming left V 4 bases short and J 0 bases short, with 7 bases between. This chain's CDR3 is CSVGADSYEQYF. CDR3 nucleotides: TGCAGCGTTGGCGCGGACTCCTACGAGCAGTACTTC.

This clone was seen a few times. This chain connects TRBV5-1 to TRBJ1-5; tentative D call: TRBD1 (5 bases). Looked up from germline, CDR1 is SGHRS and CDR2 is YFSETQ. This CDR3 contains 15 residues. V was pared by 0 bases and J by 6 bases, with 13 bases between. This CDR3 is CASSLEGQFAQPQHF. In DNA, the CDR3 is TGCGCCAGCAGCTTGGAAGGACAATTTGCTCAGCCCCAGCATTTT.

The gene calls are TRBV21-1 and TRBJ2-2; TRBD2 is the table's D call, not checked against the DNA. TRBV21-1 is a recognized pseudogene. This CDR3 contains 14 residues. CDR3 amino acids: CASSTRLVKGELFF. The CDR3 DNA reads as TGTGCCAGCAGCACGCGACTAGTAAAAGGGGAGCTGTTTTTT.

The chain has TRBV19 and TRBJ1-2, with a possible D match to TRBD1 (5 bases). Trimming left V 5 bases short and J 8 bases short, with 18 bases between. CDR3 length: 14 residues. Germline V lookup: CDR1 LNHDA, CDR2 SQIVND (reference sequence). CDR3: CASSSQVTTGGYTF. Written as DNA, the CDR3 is TGTGCCAGTAGTTCACAGGTCACAACCGGCGGCTACACCTTC.

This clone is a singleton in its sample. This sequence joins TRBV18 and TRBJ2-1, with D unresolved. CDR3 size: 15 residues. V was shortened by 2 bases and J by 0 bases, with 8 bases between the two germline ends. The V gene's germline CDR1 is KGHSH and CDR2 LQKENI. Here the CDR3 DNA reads TGTGCCAGCTCACCAACACAAGTCTCCTACAATGAGCAGTTCTTC. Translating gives CASSPTQVSYNEQFF.

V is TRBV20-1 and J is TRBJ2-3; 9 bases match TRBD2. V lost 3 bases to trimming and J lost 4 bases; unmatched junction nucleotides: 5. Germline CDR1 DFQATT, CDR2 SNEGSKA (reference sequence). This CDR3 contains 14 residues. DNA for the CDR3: TGCAGTGCTAGTCCTAGCGGGGCGCCAGATACGCAGTATTTT. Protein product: CSASPSGAPDTQYF.

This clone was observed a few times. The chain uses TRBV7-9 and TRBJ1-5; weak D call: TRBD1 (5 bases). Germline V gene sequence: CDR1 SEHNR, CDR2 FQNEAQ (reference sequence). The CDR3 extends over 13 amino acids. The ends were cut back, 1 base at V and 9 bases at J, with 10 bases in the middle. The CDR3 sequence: CASSLGDGRPQHF. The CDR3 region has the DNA TGTGCCAGCAGCTTAGGGGACGGGAGGCCCCAGCATTTT.

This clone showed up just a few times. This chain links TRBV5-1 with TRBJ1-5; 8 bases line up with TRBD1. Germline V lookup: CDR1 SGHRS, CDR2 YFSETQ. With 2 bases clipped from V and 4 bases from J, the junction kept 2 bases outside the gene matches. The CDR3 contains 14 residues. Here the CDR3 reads CASSLGTGNQPQHF. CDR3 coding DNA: TGCGCCAGCAGCTTAGGGACAGGTAATCAGCCCCAGCATTTT.